This T cell receptor (beta chain) was recorded in a study of PD-L1 blockade in urothelial cancer. Study-level information: Blood was evaluated 3 weeks (second dose) and 6 weeks after therapy began. Blood samples contained a median about 130,000 T cells.

Study outcomes and limitations: Below-median blood TCR clonality before treatment forecast better survival.

A note on this clone: What it recognizes is unknown.

TCR analog templates of synthetic origin were spiked into each PCR. Using immunoSEQ multiplex PCR, the repertoire was profiled, and TCRdb retains in-frame clones only, with some absent. The sample shows tens of thousands of clones, roughly 91% of them seen only once. Germline CDR1 SGDLS, CDR2 YYNGEE. The CDR3 runs 15 residues. The junction had 3 bases not matched to a gene; V was cut back by 1 base and J by 3 bases. The time point: peripheral blood 6 weeks after treatment start. This receptor was taken from a man aged 55 to 69 with urothelial cancer. Sequenced material: PBMCs, taken around atezolizumab (anti-PD-L1) treatment. V usage is TRBV9 and J usage is TRBJ2-3; 9 nucleotides line up with TRBD2. CDR3 DNA sequence: TGTGCCAGCAGCGTACTTAGCGGGGGAACAGATACGCAGTATTTT. This gives the protein CASSVLSGGTDTQYF.